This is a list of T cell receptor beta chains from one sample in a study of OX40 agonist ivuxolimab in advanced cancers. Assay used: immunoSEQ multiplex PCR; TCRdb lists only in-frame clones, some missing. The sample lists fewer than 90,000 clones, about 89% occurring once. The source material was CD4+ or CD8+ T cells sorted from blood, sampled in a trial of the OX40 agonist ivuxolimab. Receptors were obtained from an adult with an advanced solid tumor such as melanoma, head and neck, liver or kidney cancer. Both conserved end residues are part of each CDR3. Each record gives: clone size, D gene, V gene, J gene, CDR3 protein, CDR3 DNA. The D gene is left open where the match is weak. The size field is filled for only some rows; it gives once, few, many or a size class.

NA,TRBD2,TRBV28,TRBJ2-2,CASRTGLAGVWAGELFF,TGTGCCAGCAGAACCGGACTAGCGGGAGTATGGGCCGGGGAGCTGTTTTTT
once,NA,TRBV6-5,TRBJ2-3,CASRRTRGGADTQYF,TGTGCCAGCAGACGGACAAGGGGGGGTGCAGATACGCAGTATTTT
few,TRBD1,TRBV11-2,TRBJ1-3,CASSILTGGFGLEGNTIYF,TGTGCCAGCAGCATCCTGACAGGGGGCTTCGGTTTAGAAGGAAACACCATATATTTT
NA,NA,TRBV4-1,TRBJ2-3,CASSQDPSTDTQYF,TGCGCCAGCAGCCAGGACCCTAGCACAGATACGCAGTATTTT
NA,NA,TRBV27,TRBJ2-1,CASSVDHLAGYEQFF,TGTGCCAGCAGCGTCGACCACCTGGCGGGCTATGAGCAGTTCTTC
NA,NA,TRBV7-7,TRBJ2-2,CASSLTRGGTGELFF,TGTGCTAGCAGCTTAACGAGGGGTGGCACCGGGGAGCTGTTTTTT
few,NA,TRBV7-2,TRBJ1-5,CASSLAGEPQHF,TGTGCCAGCAGCTTAGCAGGGGAGCCCCAGCATTTT
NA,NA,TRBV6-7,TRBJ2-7,CARMGYEQYF,TGTGCCAGGATGGGCTACGAGCAGTACTTC
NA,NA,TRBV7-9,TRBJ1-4,CASKWGTTNEKLFF,TGTGCCAGCAAGTGGGGGACAACTAATGAAAAACTGTTTTTT
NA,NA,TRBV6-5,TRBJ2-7,CASSVTVLSYEQYF,TGTGCCAGCAGTGTGACAGTGCTCTCCTACGAGCAGTACTTC
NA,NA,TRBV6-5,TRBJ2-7,CASSYRGSYEQYF,TGTGCCAGCAGTTACCGGGGCTCCTACGAGCAGTACTTC